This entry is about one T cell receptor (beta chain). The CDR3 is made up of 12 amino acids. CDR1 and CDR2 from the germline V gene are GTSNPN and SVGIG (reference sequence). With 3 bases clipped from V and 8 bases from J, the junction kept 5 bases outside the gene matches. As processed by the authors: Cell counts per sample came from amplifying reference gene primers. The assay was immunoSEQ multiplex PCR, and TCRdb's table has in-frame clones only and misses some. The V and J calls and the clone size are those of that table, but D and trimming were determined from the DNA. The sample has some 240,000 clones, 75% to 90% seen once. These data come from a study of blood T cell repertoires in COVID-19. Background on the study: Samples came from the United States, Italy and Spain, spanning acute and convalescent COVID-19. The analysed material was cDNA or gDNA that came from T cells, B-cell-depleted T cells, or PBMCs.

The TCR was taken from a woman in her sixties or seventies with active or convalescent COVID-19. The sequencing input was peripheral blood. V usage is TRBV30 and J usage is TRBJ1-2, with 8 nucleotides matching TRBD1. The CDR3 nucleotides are TGTGCCTGGAGCCACAGGGGGGACGGCTACACCTTC. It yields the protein CAWSHRGDGYTF.